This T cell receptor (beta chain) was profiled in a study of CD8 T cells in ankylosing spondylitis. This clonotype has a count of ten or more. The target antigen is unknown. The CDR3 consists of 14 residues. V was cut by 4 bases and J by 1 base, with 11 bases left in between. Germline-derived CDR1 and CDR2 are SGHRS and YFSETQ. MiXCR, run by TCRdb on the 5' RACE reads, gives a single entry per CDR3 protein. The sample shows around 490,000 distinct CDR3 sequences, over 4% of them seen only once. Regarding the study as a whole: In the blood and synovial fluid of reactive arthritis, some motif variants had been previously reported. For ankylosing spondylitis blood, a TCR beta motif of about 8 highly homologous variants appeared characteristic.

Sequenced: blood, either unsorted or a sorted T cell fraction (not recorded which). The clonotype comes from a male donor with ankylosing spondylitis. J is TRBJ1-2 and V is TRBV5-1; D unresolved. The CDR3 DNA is TGCGCCAGCAGCCTCCAAACAGTTAACTATGGCTACACCTTC. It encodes CASSLQTVNYGYTF.